Presented here are 16 T cell receptor beta chains from one specimen sequenced in a study of blood T cell repertoires in COVID-19. Sequencing was performed with immunoSEQ multiplex PCR; in TCRdb, only in-frame clones are kept and a portion is missing. The sample has about 77,000 clones; 75% to 85% are singletons. The material sequenced was peripheral blood. The receptors come from a woman in her 70s with acute or convalescent COVID-19.

The V call is TRBV11-2, the J call TRBJ1-1; D perhaps matches TRBD1 (5 bases). This CDR3 is built from 13 residues. V was shortened by 0 bases and J by 8 bases, with 10 bases between the two germline ends. The germline CDR1 and CDR2 sequences are SGHAT and FQNNGV. The CDR3 sequence: CASSLEGGREAFF. The CDR3 DNA reads TGTGCCAGCAGCTTAGAGGGGGGTCGGGAAGCTTTCTTT.

This chain links TRBV12-3 or TRBV12-4 with TRBJ2-7, with D perhaps TRBD2 (5 bases). V shed 5 bases and J shed 6 bases, with 14 bases lying between them. CDR3 length: 13 residues. Here the CDR3 reads CASSADLRVEQYF. The CDR3 DNA follows: TGTGCCAGCAGTGCTGACCTGAGGGTCGAGCAGTACTTC.

The V call is TRBV6-5, the J call TRBJ1-5; D remains unclear. The CDR3 runs 14 residues. Trimming pared 3 bases from V and 4 bases from J, leaving 10 bases between. Germline V lookup: CDR1 MNHEY, CDR2 SVGAGI. CDR3 sequence reads: CASSYVTENQPQHF. The CDR3 DNA reads as TGTGCCAGCAGTTATGTGACGGAGAATCAGCCCCAGCATTTT.

This clone was observed a handful of times. The chain links TRBV19 to TRBJ1-2; 9 nucleotides line up with TRBD1. V was clipped by 6 bases and J by 8 bases; unmatched bases: 10. The length of the CDR3 is 14 residues. The V gene's germline CDR1 is LNHDA and CDR2 SQIVND (reference sequence). The CDR3 DNA is TGTGCCAGTAGCCTGACGGGACAGGGAGGAGGCTACACCTTC. Encoded protein: CASSLTGQGGGYTF.

V is TRBV24-1 and J is TRBJ2-5, with D perhaps TRBD2 (6 bases). Looked up from germline, CDR1 is KGHDR and CDR2 is SFDVKD. This CDR3 contains 17 residues. V gave up 5 bases and J gave up 7 bases, with 25 bases separating them. CDR3 nucleotides: TGTGCCACCAGTGGCCAAACTGACCCTATTCACGGGGGGACCCAGTACTTC. It yields the protein CATSGQTDPIHGGTQYF.

The chain links TRBV7-9 to TRBJ1-5; 9 bases are shared with TRBD1. Germline CDR1 is SEHNR and CDR2 is FQNEAQ (reference sequence). V was pared by 5 bases and J by 4 bases, with 3 bases of the junction left unmatched. CDR3 length: 14 amino acids. CDR3 nucleotides: TGTGCCAGCAGCCCCGGGACAGGGAATCAGCCCCAGCATTTT. Protein product: CASSPGTGNQPQHF.

The CDR3 here is CASSIVISDRERYGYTF. CDR3 DNA sequence: TGTGCCAGTAGTATAGTCATCTCGGACAGGGAACGGTATGGCTACACCTTC. J is TRBJ1-2 and V is TRBV19, with TRBD1 matching over 8 bases. CDR1 is LNHDA, CDR2 SQIVND, per germline (reference sequence). Trimming cost V 1 base and J 5 bases; bases outside gene matches: 12. The CDR3 contains 17 residues.

This chain joins TRBV11-3 and TRBJ2-5; no clear D. This CDR3 comprises 13 residues. Trimming removed 1 base at V and 5 bases at J, with 8 bases between. Germline V gene data show CDR1 as SGHNT and CDR2 as YENEEA. CDR3 amino acids: CASSLGYSETQYF. CDR3 DNA sequence: TGTGCCAGCAGCTTAGGCTACTCGGAGACCCAGTACTTC.

This clone was detected only once. This chain uses TRBV7-2 with TRBJ1-1, with TRBD1 identical over 8 bases. The CDR3 contains 14 residues. Unmatched junction bases numbered 10, after V lost 5 bases and J lost 8 bases. Germline CDR1 SGHTA, CDR2 FQGNSA. CDR3 residues: CASSQGAGGLEAFF. For the CDR3, the DNA is TGTGCCAGCAGCCAGGGGGCCGGGGGCCTGGAAGCTTTCTTT.

The rearrangement uses TRBV10-3 and TRBJ1-2, with unresolved D. Per germline, CDR1 ENHRY and CDR2 SYGVKD. V lost 7 bases, J lost 10 bases, and 16 bases lay in between. The CDR3 length is 12 residues. The CDR3 DNA reads as TGTGCCATCACGGGATTGAGGGATGACTACACCTTC. Translated, it gives CAITGLRDDYTF.

This chain uses TRBV3-1 (or the pseudogene TRBV3-2) with TRBJ2-5; 16 bases are a match to TRBD2. Per the germline V gene, CDR1 is LGHDT and CDR2 is YNNKEL (reference sequence). V gave up 3 bases and J gave up 5 bases; unmatched junction bases: 12. This CDR3 has 19 residues. DNA for the CDR3: TGTGCCAGCAGCCATCGCGGGACTAGCGGGGGGGCGTCTACGGAGACCCAGTACTTC. It is translated as CASSHRGTSGGASTETQYF.

J is TRBJ2-7 and V is TRBV4-1; TRBD1 matches at 9 bases. V shed 0 bases, J shed 3 bases, and the junction held 6 bases outside the gene matches. The CDR3 length is 16 residues. Germline V gene data show CDR1 as MGHRA and CDR2 as YSYEKL. The CDR3 region has the DNA TGCGCCAGCAGCCAAGATCCATACAGGGGGCTCTACGAGCAGTACTTC. Translation gives CASSQDPYRGLYEQYF.

The chain has TRBV6-5 and TRBJ1-5; 7 nucleotides align to TRBD1. Per the germline V gene, CDR1 is MNHEY and CDR2 is SVGAGI. The CDR3 runs to 14 residues. V lost 4 bases, J lost 5 bases, and 5 bases stayed unmatched. Here the CDR3 DNA reads TGTGCCAGCAGTTTGGACAGGCCAGATCAGCCCCAGCATTTT. Protein product: CASSLDRPDQPQHF.

This chain joins TRBV4-3 and TRBJ2-1; TRBD2 matches at 8 bases. This CDR3 has 16 amino acids. CDR1 is LGHNA, CDR2 YSLEER, per germline. With V trimmed by 0 bases and J by 8 bases, 9 bases remained unmatched. CDR3 region: CASSQDKSGGLYEQFF. CDR3 bases: TGCGCCAGCAGCCAAGATAAAAGCGGGGGTTTATATGAGCAGTTCTTC.

CDR3 sequence (DNA): TGCAGCTCAGTCCGGGGAAATGAGCAGTTCTTC. Protein product: CSSVRGNEQFF. This rearrangement joins TRBV29-1 to TRBJ2-1, with D perhaps matching TRBD2 (5 bases). Trimming pared 8 bases from V and 7 bases from J, leaving 12 bases between. The CDR3 loop spans 11 amino acids. The germline V gene encodes CDR1 SQVTM and CDR2 ANQGSEA.

The chain couples TRBV19 to TRBJ2-5, with 8 bases lining up with TRBD1. The end of the DNA fits TRBJ2-7 better, so the J call may be wrong. Looked up from germline, CDR1 is LNHDA and CDR2 is SQIVND (reference sequence). The CDR3 is 12 amino acids. The CDR3 nucleotides are TGTGCCAGTGGACAGGGTCCGTACGAGCAGTACTTC. The encoded protein is CASGQGPYEQYF.